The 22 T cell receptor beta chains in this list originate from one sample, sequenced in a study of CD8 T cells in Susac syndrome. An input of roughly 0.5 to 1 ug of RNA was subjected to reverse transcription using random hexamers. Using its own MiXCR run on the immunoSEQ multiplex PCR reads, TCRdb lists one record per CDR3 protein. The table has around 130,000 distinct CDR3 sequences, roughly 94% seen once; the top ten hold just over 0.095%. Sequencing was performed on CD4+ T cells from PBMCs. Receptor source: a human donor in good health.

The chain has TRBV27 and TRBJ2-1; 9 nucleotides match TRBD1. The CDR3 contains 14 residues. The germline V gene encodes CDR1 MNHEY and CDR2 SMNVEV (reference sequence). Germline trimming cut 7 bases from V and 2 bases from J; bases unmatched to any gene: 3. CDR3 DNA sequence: TGTGCCAGCATGAGGGACAGGGCCTACAATGAGCAGTTCTTC. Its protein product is CASMRDRAYNEQFF.

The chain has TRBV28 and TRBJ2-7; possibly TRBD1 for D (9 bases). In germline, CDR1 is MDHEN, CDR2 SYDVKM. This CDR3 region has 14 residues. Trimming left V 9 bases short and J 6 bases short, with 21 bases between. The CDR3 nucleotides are TGTGCCAGTACCGCGGGGGGACAGGGTTTCGAGCAGTACTTC. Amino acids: CASTAGGQGFEQYF.

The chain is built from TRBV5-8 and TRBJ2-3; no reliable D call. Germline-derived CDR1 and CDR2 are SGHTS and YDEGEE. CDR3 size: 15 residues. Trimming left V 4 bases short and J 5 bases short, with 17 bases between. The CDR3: CASSDARVSRDTQYF. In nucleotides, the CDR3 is TGTGCCAGCAGCGACGCTCGGGTGTCAAGAGATACGCAGTATTTT.

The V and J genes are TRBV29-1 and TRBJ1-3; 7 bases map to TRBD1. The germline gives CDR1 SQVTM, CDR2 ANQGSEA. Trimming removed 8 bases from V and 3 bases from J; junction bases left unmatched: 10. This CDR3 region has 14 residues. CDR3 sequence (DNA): TGCAGCTTCCGCTCGGACAGGTTTGGAAACACCATATATTTT. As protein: CSFRSDRFGNTIYF.

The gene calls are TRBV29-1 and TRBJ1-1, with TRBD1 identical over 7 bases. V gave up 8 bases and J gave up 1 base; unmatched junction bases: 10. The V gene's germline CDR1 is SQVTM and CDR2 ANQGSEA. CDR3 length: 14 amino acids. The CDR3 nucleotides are TGCAGCCCCCAAGTCTGGACAGGGAACACTGAAGCTTTCTTT. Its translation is CSPQVWTGNTEAFF. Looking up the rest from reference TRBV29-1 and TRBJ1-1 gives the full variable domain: SAVISQKPSRDICQRGTSLTIQCQVDSQVTMMFWYRQQPGQSLTLIATANQGSEATYESGFVIDKFPISRPNLTFSTLTVSNMSPEDSSIYLCSPQVWTGNTEAFFGQGTRLTVV.

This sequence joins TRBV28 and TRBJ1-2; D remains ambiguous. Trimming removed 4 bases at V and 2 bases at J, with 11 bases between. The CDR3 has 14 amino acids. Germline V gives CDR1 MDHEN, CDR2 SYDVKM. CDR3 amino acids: CASSSAEGNYGYTF. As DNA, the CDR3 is TGTGCCAGCAGTTCCGCGGAGGGCAACTATGGCTACACCTTC.

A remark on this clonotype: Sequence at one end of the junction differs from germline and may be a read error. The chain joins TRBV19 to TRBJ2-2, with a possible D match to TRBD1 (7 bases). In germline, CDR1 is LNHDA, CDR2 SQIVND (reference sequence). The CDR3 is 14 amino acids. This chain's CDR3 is CASSGTDIWGELFF. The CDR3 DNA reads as TGTGCCAGTTCCGGGACAGACATCTGGGGGGAGCTATTTTTT.

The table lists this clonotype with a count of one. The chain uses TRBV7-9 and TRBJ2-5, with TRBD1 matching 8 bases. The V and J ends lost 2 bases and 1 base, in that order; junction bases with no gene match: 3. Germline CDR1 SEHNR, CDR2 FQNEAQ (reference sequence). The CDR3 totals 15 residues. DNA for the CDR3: TGTGCCAGCAGCTTAACTCAGGGGGCCCAAGAGACCCAGTACTTC. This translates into CASSLTQGAQETQYF. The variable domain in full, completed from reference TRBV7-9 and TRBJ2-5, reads DTGVSQNPRHKITKRGQNVTFRCDPISEHNRLYWYRQTLGQGPEFLTYFQNEAQLEKSRLLSDRFSAERPKGSFSTLEIQRTEQGDSAMYLCASSLTQGAQETQYFGPGTRLLVL.

In DNA form, the CDR3 reads TGTGCCAGCAGTTACCCCGGGACGAACTATGGCTACACCTTC. Protein: CASSYPGTNYGYTF. The rearrangement links TRBV6-6 to TRBJ1-2; D is possibly TRBD1 (5 bases). This CDR3 has 14 amino acids. Germline assignment: CDR1 MNHNY and CDR2 SVGAGI (reference sequence). The V end lost 2 bases, the J end lost 2 bases, and 9 bases lay between the germline ends.

Written as DNA, the CDR3 is TGTGCCAGCAGTCTAGCGACAGGGGGAGAGACCCAGTACTTC. It specifies CASSLATGGETQYF. This rearrangement joins TRBV7-6 to TRBJ2-5; 9 bases fit TRBD1. The CDR3 runs to 14 residues. CDR1 is SGHVS and CDR2 is FNYEAQ in the germline V gene. V shed 6 bases and J 4 bases; nucleotides not matched to a gene: 6.

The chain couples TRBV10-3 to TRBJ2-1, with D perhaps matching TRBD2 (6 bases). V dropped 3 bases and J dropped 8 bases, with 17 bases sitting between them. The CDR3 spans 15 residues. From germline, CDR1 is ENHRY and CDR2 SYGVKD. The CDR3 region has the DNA TGTGCCATCAGTGAATCGCGGGGCGATGGGGATGAGCAGTTCTTC. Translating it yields CAISESRGDGDEQFF.

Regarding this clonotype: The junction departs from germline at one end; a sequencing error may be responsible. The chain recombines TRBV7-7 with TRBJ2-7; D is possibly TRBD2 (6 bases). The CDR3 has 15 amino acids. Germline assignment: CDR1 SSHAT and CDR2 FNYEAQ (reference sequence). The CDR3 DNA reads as TGTGCTAGCAGCTTAGGGGACTCCATCGCATACGAGCAGTACTTC. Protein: CASSLGDSIAYEQYF.

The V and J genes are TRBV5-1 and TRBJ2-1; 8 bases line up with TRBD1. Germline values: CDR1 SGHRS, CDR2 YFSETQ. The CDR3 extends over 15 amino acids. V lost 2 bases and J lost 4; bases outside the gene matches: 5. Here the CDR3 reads CASSFGQGQYNEQFF. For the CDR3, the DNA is TGCGCCAGCAGCTTCGGACAGGGCCAGTACAATGAGCAGTTCTTC.

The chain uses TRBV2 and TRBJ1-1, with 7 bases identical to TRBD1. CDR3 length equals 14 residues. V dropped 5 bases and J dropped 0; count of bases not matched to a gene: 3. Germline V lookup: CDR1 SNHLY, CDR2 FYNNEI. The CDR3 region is CASSIQGLNTEAFF. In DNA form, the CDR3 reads TGTGCCAGCAGTATACAGGGGTTGAACACTGAAGCTTTCTTT.

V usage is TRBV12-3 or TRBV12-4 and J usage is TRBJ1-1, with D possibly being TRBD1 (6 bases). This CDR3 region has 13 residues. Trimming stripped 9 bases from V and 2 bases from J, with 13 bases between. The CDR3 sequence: CASVTGLNTEAFF. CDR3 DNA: TGTGCCAGTGTTACAGGGCTAAACACTGAAGCTTTCTTT.

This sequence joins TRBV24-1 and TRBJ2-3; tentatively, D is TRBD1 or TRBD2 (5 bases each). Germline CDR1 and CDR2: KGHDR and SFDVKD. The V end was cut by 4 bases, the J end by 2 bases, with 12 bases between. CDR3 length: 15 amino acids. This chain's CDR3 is CATSEVWGNTDTQYF. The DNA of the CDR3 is TGTGCCACCAGTGAGGTCTGGGGGAACACAGATACGCAGTATTTT.

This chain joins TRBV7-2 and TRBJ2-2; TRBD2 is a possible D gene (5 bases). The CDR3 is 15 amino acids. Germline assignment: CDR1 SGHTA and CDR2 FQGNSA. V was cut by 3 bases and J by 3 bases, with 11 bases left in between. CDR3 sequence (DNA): TGTGCCAGCAGCTTTACAAGCGGAGACACCGGGGAGCTGTTTTTT. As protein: CASSFTSGDTGELFF.

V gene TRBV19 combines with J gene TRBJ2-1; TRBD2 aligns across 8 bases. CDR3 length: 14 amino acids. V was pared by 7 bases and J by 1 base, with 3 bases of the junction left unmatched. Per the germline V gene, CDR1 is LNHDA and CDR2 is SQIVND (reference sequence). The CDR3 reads CASNGGRSYNEQFF. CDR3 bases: TGTGCCAGTAACGGCGGGAGGTCCTACAATGAGCAGTTCTTC. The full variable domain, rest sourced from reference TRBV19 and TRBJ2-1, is DGGITQSPKYLFRKEGQNVTLSCEQNLNHDAMYWYRQDPGQGLRLIYYSQIVNDFQKGDIAEGYSVSREKKESFPLTVTSAQKNPTAFYLCASNGGRSYNEQFFGPGTRLTVL.

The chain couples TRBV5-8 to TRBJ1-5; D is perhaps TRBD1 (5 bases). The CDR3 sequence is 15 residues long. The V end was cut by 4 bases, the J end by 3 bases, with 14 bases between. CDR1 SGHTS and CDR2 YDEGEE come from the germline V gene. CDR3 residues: CASSGGTEDNQPQHF. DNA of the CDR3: TGTGCCAGCAGCGGCGGGACTGAAGACAATCAGCCCCAGCATTTT.

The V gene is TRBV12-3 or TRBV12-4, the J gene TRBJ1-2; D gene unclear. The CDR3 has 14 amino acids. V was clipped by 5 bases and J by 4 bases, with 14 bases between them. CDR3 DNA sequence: TGTGCCAGCAGTGCGTCCCTTTCGAGCTATGGCTACACCTTC. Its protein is CASSASLSSYGYTF.

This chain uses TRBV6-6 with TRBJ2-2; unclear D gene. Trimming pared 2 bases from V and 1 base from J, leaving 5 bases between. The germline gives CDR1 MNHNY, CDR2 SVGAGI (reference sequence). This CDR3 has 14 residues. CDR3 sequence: CASSYTVNTGELFF. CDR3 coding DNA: TGTGCCAGCAGTTACACAGTGAACACCGGGGAGCTGTTTTTT.

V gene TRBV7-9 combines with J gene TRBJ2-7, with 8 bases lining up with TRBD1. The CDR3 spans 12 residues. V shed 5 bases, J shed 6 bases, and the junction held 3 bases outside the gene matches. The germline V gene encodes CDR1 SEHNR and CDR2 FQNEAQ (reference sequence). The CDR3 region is CASSPDRGEQYF. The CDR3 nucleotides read TGTGCCAGCAGCCCAGACAGGGGCGAGCAGTACTTC. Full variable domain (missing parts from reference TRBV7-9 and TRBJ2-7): DTGVSQNPRHKITKRGQNVTFRCDPISEHNRLYWYRQTLGQGPEFLTYFQNEAQLEKSRLLSDRFSAERPKGSFSTLEIQRTEQGDSAMYLCASSPDRGEQYFGPGTRLTVT.